Below, 10 T cell receptor beta chains from the same sample are listed, as sequenced in a study of control samples from healthy donors and cancer patients. Generated by immunoSEQ multiplex PCR, the TCRdb table keeps only in-frame clones and is missing some. Of 350,000 to 450,000 clones listed, over 75% are singletons. Specimen: PBMCs. The receptors stem from a middle-aged man with head and neck cancer.

The chain recombines TRBV9 with TRBJ2-6; 9 nucleotides match TRBD1. From germline, CDR1 is SGDLS and CDR2 YYNGEE. The J segment lost 4 bases and the V segment lost 2 bases, leaving 10 bases of the junction unmatched. The CDR3 sequence is 18 residues long. CDR3 nucleotides: TGTGCCAGCAGCGTCAACCGGGACAGGGATGTGGGGGCCAACGTCCTGACTTTC. The encoded protein is CASSVNRDRDVGANVLTF. The complete variable domain, with remaining parts taken from reference TRBV9 and TRBJ2-6, reads DSGVTQTPKHLITATGQRVTLRCSPRSGDLSVYWYQQSLDQGLQFLIQYYNGEERAKGNILERFSAQQFPDLHSELNLSSLELGDSALYFCASSVNRDRDVGANVLTFGAGSRLTVL.

This chain uses TRBV19 with TRBJ1-2; D ambiguous. Trimming stripped 3 bases from V and 2 bases from J, with 10 bases between. In germline, CDR1 is LNHDA, CDR2 SQIVND (reference sequence). This CDR3 contains 14 residues. CDR3 in DNA: TGTGCCAGTAGTATGCTGGGTTCCAACTATGGCTACACCTTC. Translating gives CASSMLGSNYGYTF.

The V gene is TRBV5-4, the J gene TRBJ2-7, with 11 bases lining up with TRBD1. The V segment lost 0 bases and the J segment 0 bases; nucleotides outside the gene matches: 5. There are 17 residues in the CDR3. Germline CDR1 is SGHNT and CDR2 is YYREEE (reference sequence). In DNA form, the CDR3 reads TGTGCCAGCAGCTTGGGGGACAGGGGGGGAAGCTCCTACGAGCAGTACTTC. Translation: CASSLGDRGGSSYEQYF.

The chain employs TRBV5-4 and TRBJ1-6; D uncertain. Trimming left V 9 bases short and J 3 bases short, with 13 bases between. Germline CDR1 is SGHNT and CDR2 is YYREEE (reference sequence). The CDR3 contains 14 residues. The CDR3 loop is CATTWRDYNSPLHF. The DNA for the CDR3 is TGTGCCACTACATGGAGGGACTATAATTCACCCCTCCACTTT.

V gene TRBV6-1 combines with J gene TRBJ2-7; D gene unclear. The CDR3 has 12 residues. Germline V gene lookup returns CDR1 MNHNS and CDR2 SASEGT. Trimming took off 2 bases at V and 3 bases at J, with 5 bases between the two ends. This CDR3 reads CASSEMDYEQYF. In nucleotides, the CDR3 is TGTGCCAGCAGTGAAATGGACTACGAGCAGTACTTC.

This chain links TRBV7-3 with TRBJ1-2; possible D gene TRBD1, 6 bases. V lost 4 bases to trimming and J lost 3 bases, with 15 bases between them. The length of the CDR3 is 15 residues. Germline V gives CDR1 SGHTA, CDR2 FQGTGA. Here the CDR3 DNA reads TGTGCCAGCAGCTCCGGACAGCCTGGCGACTATGGCTACACCTTC. The encoded protein is CASSSGQPGDYGYTF.

The chain links TRBV30 to TRBJ2-1; 9 bases fit TRBD2. CDR1 is GTSNPN and CDR2 is SVGIG in the germline V gene (reference sequence). This CDR3 is built from 16 residues. With V trimmed by 4 bases and J by 4 bases, 11 bases remained unmatched. CDR3 DNA sequence: TGTGCCTGGAACGCGCCGACTAGCGGTATTTACAATGAGCAGTTCTTC. Translation gives CAWNAPTSGIYNEQFF.

The chain employs TRBV7-2 and TRBJ1-1; possibly TRBD1 for D (5 bases). The CDR3 spans 13 residues. Germline CDR1 reads SGHTA; CDR2 reads FQGNSA. V lost 5 bases, J lost 3 bases, and 10 bases lay in between. The CDR3 DNA follows: TGTGCCAGCAGCACGACAGCCCACACTGAAGCTTTCTTT. Translating it yields CASSTTAHTEAFF. The variable domain in full, completed from reference TRBV7-2 and TRBJ1-1, reads GAGVSQSPSNKVTEKGKDVELRCDPISGHTALYWYRQSLGQGLEFLIYFQGNSAPDKSGLPSDRFSAERTGGSVSTLTIQRTQQEDSAVYLCASSTTAHTEAFFGQGTRLTVV.

This clone was counted only a few times. The V gene is TRBV7-3, the J gene TRBJ2-3; 8 bases line up with TRBD1. CDR1 is SGHTA and CDR2 is FQGTGA in the germline V gene. Unmatched junction bases numbered 5, after V lost 5 bases and J lost 4 bases. The CDR3 totals 14 residues. The CDR3 DNA reads TGTGCCAGCAGCACCTCAGGGGGCTCAGATACGCAGTATTTT. Translation gives CASSTSGGSDTQYF.

This clone was recorded a few times. The gene calls are TRBV7-9 and TRBJ1-1; D not resolved. The CDR3 has 15 residues. With 4 bases removed from V and 1 base from J, the gap between germline ends came to 13 bases. CDR1 is SEHNR, CDR2 FQNEAQ, per germline (reference sequence). The chain's CDR3 is CASSWGIARNTEAFF. CDR3 in DNA: TGTGCCAGCAGCTGGGGTATAGCGAGGAACACTGAAGCTTTCTTT.